These T cell receptor beta chains were read from a single sample in a study of lymphopenia after photon versus proton radiotherapy. Profiling relied on immunoSEQ multiplex PCR, and the TCRdb table lists in-frame clones only, not all of them. The table records about 40,000 clones, about 83% of them present only once. The sample in question was peripheral blood, obtained from a patient treated with photon-based radiotherapy. Receptors were obtained from a man aged 50-60 years with gastric cancer. The conserved cysteine and the conserved F or W are not part of the CDR3 here.

J: TRBJ2-7
V: TRBV14
CDR3: ASSQTRTSLYEQY

J: TRBJ2-1
V: TRBV15
CDR3: ATSRASPRYNEQF

J: TRBJ2-5
V: TRBV5-1
CDR3: ASSPGPFSVRETQY

J: TRBJ2-5
V: TRBV5-1
CDR3: ASSLDGGRETQY

J: TRBJ2-3
V: TRBV9
CDR3: ASSQGGRTDTQY

J: TRBJ2-7
V: TRBV20-1
CDR3: SARDLSEQY

J: TRBJ2-5
V: TRBV28
CDR3: ASSPMTGGAGETQY

J: TRBJ1-2
V: TRBV6-1
CDR3: ASSAIRQGAAYGYT

J: TRBJ2-5
V: TRBV9
CDR3: ASSVSTSGGLGTQY

J: TRBJ2-7
V: TRBV25-1
CDR3: ASGIYEQY